This is a list of T cell receptor beta chains from one sample in a study of blood T cell repertoires in COVID-19. Generated by immunoSEQ multiplex PCR, the TCRdb table keeps only in-frame clones and is missing some. The sample consists of some 290,000 clones, about nine tenths of them appearing once. The sample was PBMCs or T cells enriched from blood (not recorded which). Source of these receptors: a woman in her 30s who had recovered from COVID-19. Each CDR3 is given with its conserved first and last residue. A D gene is named only where the DNA matches it firmly. Clone size appears in some rows only: once, few, many, or a class for an expanded clone.

d_gene	abundance	v_gene	j_gene	CDR3nt	CDR3aa
-	-	TRBV30	TRBJ1-5	TGTGCCTGGAGTGTAGTGGACAGTTATCAGCCCCAGCATTTT	CAWSVVDSYQPQHF
-	-	TRBV9	TRBJ2-1	TGTGCCAGCAGCGTAGGGCTAGCTTACAATGAGCAGTTCTTC	CASSVGLAYNEQFF
-	-	TRBV5-1	TRBJ1-2	TGCGCCAGCAGCCAGTCGCGGGACGGCTCCTATGGCTACACCTTC	CASSQSRDGSYGYTF
-	few	TRBV27	TRBJ2-4	TGTGCCAGCAGTATAAACAGTGCCAAAAACATTCAGTACTTC	CASSINSAKNIQYF
TRBD1	-	TRBV27	TRBJ2-1	TGTGCCAGCAGTAGACAGGGGGTCAATGAGCAGTTCTTC	CASSRQGVNEQFF
TRBD2	-	TRBV2	TRBJ2-7	TGTGCCAGCAGCCGACCTCTTAGCGGGAGGAACTCCTACGAGCAGTACTTC	CASSRPLSGRNSYEQYF
-	-	TRBV10-3	TRBJ1-5	TGTGCCATCACGCCGGGGGTTAATCAGCCCCAGCATTTT	CAITPGVNQPQHF
-	-	TRBV18	TRBJ2-6	TGTGCCAGCTCACCACGGGGGCCGGGTTTTGGGGCCAACGTCCTGACTTTC	CASSPRGPGFGANVLTF
TRBD2	-	TRBV4-2	TRBJ2-1	TGTGCCAGCAGCCAGGTGGGACTAGCGGGATACAATGAGCAGTTCTTC	CASSQVGLAGYNEQFF
-	-	TRBV30	TRBJ1-2	TGTGCCTGGAACGGAGGAGAATTCTATGGCTACACCTTC	CAWNGGEFYGYTF
TRBD2	many	TRBV6-2/TRBV6-3	TRBJ2-5	TGTGCCAGCAGTTACGAGCGGGAGGCGGAGACCCAGTACTTC	CASSYEREAETQYF
-	-	TRBV28	TRBJ2-1	TGTGCCAGCAGTTTTCGGGGAGACTACAATGAGCAGTTCTTC	CASSFRGDYNEQFF
-	-	TRBV7-2	TRBJ1-1	TGTGCCAGCAGCTTAGCCAGACACCAGATTAGTTTCTTT	CASSLARHQISFF
-	-	TRBV12-3/TRBV12-4	TRBJ2-3	TGTGCCAGCAGTTTAAACAGGGCAGGGGCGCAGTATTTT	CASSLNRAGAQYF
-	-	TRBV9	TRBJ1-6	TGTGCCAGCAGCGTAGACCCACACAGAAATTCACCCCTCCACTTT	CASSVDPHRNSPLHF
-	-	TRBV5-4	TRBJ2-3	TGTGCCAGCAGCTTGGAGTCGCGAAGAAACACAGATACGCAGTATTTT	CASSLESRRNTDTQYF
-	-	TRBV10-3	TRBJ2-3	TGTGCCATCAGGGAACAGTGGAAACTCACAGATACGCAGTATTTT	CAIREQWKLTDTQYF
-	-	TRBV11-2	TRBJ1-2	TGTGCCAGCACACCAAATACCGTAAATTCGAGAGGCTACACCTTC	CASTPNTVNSRGYTF
TRBD1	-	TRBV7-7	TRBJ2-2	TGTGCTAGCAGCTCCGGGACAGGGGTCAACACCGGGGAGCTGTTTTTT	CASSSGTGVNTGELFF
-	-	TRBV7-9	TRBJ2-1	TGTGCCAGCAGCTTAGAATCTAGCGAGCAGTTCTTC	CASSLESSEQFF
-	-	TRBV9	TRBJ1-3	TGTGCCAGCAGCGTATATCCCGGAGAAAACACCATATATTTT	CASSVYPGENTIYF
TRBD1	-	TRBV7-9	TRBJ1-5	TGTGCCAGCAGCTTGGGACAGGGGAATTGGGGCAATCAGCCCCAGCATTTT	CASSLGQGNWGNQPQHF
TRBD1	-	TRBV19	TRBJ2-7	TGTGCCAGTAGTATCGCGACGACAGGGGCGATAACCTACGAGCAGTACTTC	CASSIATTGAITYEQYF
TRBD2	-	TRBV4-1	TRBJ2-1	TGCGCCAGCAGCCAAGGGCTGCCGGGGAGCGGGAGAGGAGGGGGGCGGAATGAGCAGTTCTTC	CASSQGLPGSGRGGGRNEQFF
TRBD2	-	TRBV9	TRBJ2-3	TGTGCCAGCAGCGGGGCCGGGACTAGCGGGAGGGCCGGCCTAGATACGCAGTATTTT	CASSGAGTSGRAGLDTQYF
TRBD2	-	TRBV12-5	TRBJ2-1	TGTGCTAGTGCCGCTCGACTAGCGGGAGGACCTAGGAATGAGCAGTTCTTC	CASAARLAGGPRNEQFF
TRBD1	-	TRBV3-1/TRBV3-2	TRBJ1-6	TGTGCCAGCAGCCAAGGCGGGACAGGGCTTTTTTTTTCACCCCTCCACTTT	CASSQGGTGLFFSPLHF
TRBD2	-	TRBV30	TRBJ2-4	TGTGCCTGGGACCTCAGCGGGGGACTTGACATTCAGTACTTC	CAWDLSGGLDIQYF
-	once	TRBV29-1	TRBJ1-2	TGCAGCGTTGAAGACCGCGACAGGCGAGATGGCTACACCTTC	CSVEDRDRRDGYTF
TRBD1	-	TRBV28	TRBJ1-1	TGTGCCAGCAGTTTTCGTAGACAGGGGGCGGCGGGCCGTCATGGAAACACTGAAGCTTTCTTT	CASSFRRQGAAGRHGNTEAFF
TRBD2	-	TRBV5-4	TRBJ2-3	TGTGCCAGCAGCTTACCGGGACTACCGATTAGCACAGATACGCAGTATTTT	CASSLPGLPISTDTQYF
-	-	TRBV15	TRBJ2-2	TGTGCCACCAGCAGGCTCGGGGGTGTCACCGGGGAGCTGTTTTTT	CATSRLGGVTGELFF
-	-	TRBV21-1	TRBJ1-1	TGTGCCAGCAGACCCCCGGACAGACAGAACACTGAAGCTTTCTTT	CASRPPDRQNTEAFF
TRBD1	-	TRBV5-1	TRBJ1-4	TGCGCCAGCAGCCCTAGGACAGGGGGGGAAAAACTGTTTTTT	CASSPRTGGEKLFF
-	few	TRBV5-1	TRBJ2-1	TGCGCCAGCAGCTTGGCCGGTGGGAGAGGGTACAATGAGCAGTTCTTC	CASSLAGGRGYNEQFF
-	-	TRBV6-4	TRBJ1-2	TGTGCCAGCAGTGCCTCGTCCGGGTCTGGCTACACCTTC	CASSASSGSGYTF
-	-	TRBV4-1	TRBJ2-7	TGCGCCAGCAGCCAGACTAGTTTTTCCACAAAACCATACGAGCAGTACTTC	CASSQTSFSTKPYEQYF
-	once	TRBV9	TRBJ2-7	TGTGCCAGCAGCGTGTCTATCACAGATTACGAGCAGTACTTC	CASSVSITDYEQYF
TRBD1	-	TRBV5-1	TRBJ1-6	TGCGCCAGCAGCCACGGACAGGGGAAAGCTAGTTCACCCCTCCACTTT	CASSHGQGKASSPLHF
-	-	TRBV6-2/TRBV6-3	TRBJ1-3	TGTGCCAGCAGCCTTCTCGACAGGCTATCTGGAAACACCATATATTTT	CASSLLDRLSGNTIYF
-	-	TRBV21-1	TRBJ1-5	TGTGCCAGCAGCAAATTTGATGCGCAGCCCCAGCATTTT	CASSKFDAQPQHF
TRBD2	-	TRBV27	TRBJ2-7	TGTGCCAGCAGTCCCCCCCCGGTGAGCGGGAGGACTTACGAGCAGTACTTC	CASSPPPVSGRTYEQYF
-	few	TRBV25-1	TRBJ1-5	TGTGCCAGCAGTGGGCAGTTCAATCAGCCCCAGCATTTT	CASSGQFNQPQHF
-	-	TRBV10-1	TRBJ2-5	TGCGCCAGCAGTGAGTCTGCGGGGCGGGACCAAGAGACCCAGTACTTC	CASSESAGRDQETQYF
TRBD2	once	TRBV5-1	TRBJ2-3	TGCGCCAGCAGCTTGGTCCAGCGGGAGGGATATACGCAGTATTTT	CASSLVQREGYTQYF
-	-	TRBV6-5	TRBJ2-1	TGTGCCAGCAGTTACATCTCGGGAAATGAGCAGTTCTTC	CASSYISGNEQFF
TRBD2	-	TRBV11-1	TRBJ2-7	TGTGCCAGCAGCTTAACACTAGCGGGGGCCCAAGGGGAGCAGTACTTC	CASSLTLAGAQGEQYF
-	-	TRBV5-8	TRBJ1-1	TGTGCCAGCAGCAAATCCGGGGGGGCAACTGCGTCTTTCTTT	CASSKSGGATASFF
TRBD1	-	TRBV6-2/TRBV6-3	TRBJ2-7	TGTGCCAGCAGTTATACCGGGACAGCTTTTTACGAGCAGTACTTC	CASSYTGTAFYEQYF
TRBD2	-	TRBV9	TRBJ2-4	TGTGCCAGCAGCGCGAGGGCAGGGAGGGGTTCCAAAAACATTCAGTACTTC	CASSARAGRGSKNIQYF
-	once	TRBV18	TRBJ2-7	TGTGCCAGCTCACCCTCCCCCCTTTACGAGCAGTACTTC	CASSPSPLYEQYF
-	-	TRBV7-9	TRBJ1-6	TGTGCCAGCAGCCCCCTGGGGCCCACACATTCACCCCTCCACTTT	CASSPLGPTHSPLHF
TRBD1	-	TRBV19	TRBJ2-4	TGTGCCAGTACCCCACAGGGGGCCAAAAACATTCAGTACTTC	CASTPQGAKNIQYF
-	once	TRBV6-5	TRBJ1-2	TGTGCCAGCAGTTACGAGGAAGACTATGGCTACACCTTC	CASSYEEDYGYTF
TRBD1	-	TRBV7-2	TRBJ2-2	TGTGCCAGCAGCCTCTCGACAGGGTCATCCGGGGAGCTGTTTTTT	CASSLSTGSSGELFF
TRBD1	-	TRBV19	TRBJ2-1	TGTGCCAGTAGCCTACAGGGACAGGGGGTAGGTGAGCAGTTCTTC	CASSLQGQGVGEQFF
-	few	TRBV4-1	TRBJ2-3	TGCGCCAGCAGCCTCCAAGACAGTACAGATACGCAGTATTTT	CASSLQDSTDTQYF
-	-	TRBV11-3	TRBJ2-5	TGTGCCAGCAGCTCGGGAGAACTGGAGACCCAGTACTTC	CASSSGELETQYF